This TCR beta chain was profiled in a study of vaccination effects on CD4 cells after COVID-19. At the level of the study: Convalescent patient samples, from a couple of individuals, date to 16 days and one week before vaccination.

Notes on this clone: Its target is not known.

Only in-frame clones appear in the TCRdb table, and some are missing; sequencing was by immunoSEQ multiplex PCR. Of 55,000 to 90,000 clones detected, roughly 73% appear once; the ten largest clones hold around 4.6%. Germline-derived CDR1 and CDR2 are SNHLY and FYNNEI. The germline V and J ends were trimmed by 10 bases and 8 bases, with 14 bases remaining between them. This CDR3 is built from 12 residues. Viral peptide pool expansion of antigen-specific CD4+ T cells preceded sequencing in the ViraFEST assay. Once cultured for approximately 10 days, the cells underwent separation to obtain CD4+ T cells. The person's infection with SARS-CoV-2, confirmed by PCR, took place between March and December 2020.

Source: CD4+ T cells from PBMCs cultured with HIV peptides, taken before COVID-19 vaccination. Subset of the sample: HIV-1 Nef peptide pool negative control/reference culture. The sequence came from a human donor who had a prior SARS-CoV-2 infection. The chain is built from TRBV2 and TRBJ1-4; weak D call: TRBD1 (5 bases). DNA of the CDR3: TGTGCCACCCAACCCGGGGCCGAAAAACTGTTTTTT. Its protein product is CATQPGAEKLFF.